The 25 T cell receptor beta chains below all came from one sample that was sequenced in a study of PD-L1 blockade in urothelial cancer. Profiled with immunoSEQ multiplex PCR; TCRdb holds only in-frame clones, not every one. The data contain 41,000 or so clones, approximately 80% of them singletons. Sequencing used PBMCs, obtained around atezolizumab (anti-PD-L1) treatment. The receptor set was obtained from a man aged 55-75 years with urothelial cancer.

This chain joins TRBV27 and TRBJ2-7, with D possibly being TRBD2 (7 bases). V gave up 4 bases and J gave up 7 bases, with 17 bases separating them. Per the germline V gene, CDR1 is MNHEY and CDR2 is SMNVEV (reference sequence). The CDR3 spans 14 residues. The CDR3 spells CASSSRRGRWEQYF. CDR3 nucleotide sequence: TGTGCCAGCAGTTCCCGGCGGGGGCGCTGGGAGCAGTACTTC.

This chain links TRBV5-8 with TRBJ1-1; D gene uncertain. The V gene lost 4 bases and the J gene lost 1 base, with 11 bases spanning the gap. This CDR3 spans 14 amino acids. Germline V gives CDR1 SGHTS, CDR2 YDEGEE. This CDR3 is CASSPLRENTEAFF. DNA of the CDR3: TGTGCCAGCAGCCCGCTCCGGGAGAACACTGAAGCTTTCTTT. The whole variable domain, remainder taken from reference TRBV5-8 and TRBJ1-1, is EAGVTQSPTHLIKTRGQQATLRCSPISGHTSVYWYQQALGLGLQFLLWYDEGEERNRGNFPPRFSGRQFPNYSSELNVNALELEDSALYLCASSPLRENTEAFFGQGTRLTVV.

The chain combines TRBV11-3 with TRBJ2-1, with 15 bases aligning to TRBD2. The ends lost 5 bases at V and 6 bases at J; junction bases unmatched: 5. CDR3 size: 16 residues. In germline, CDR1 is SGHNT, CDR2 YENEEA. The CDR3 is CASSPGLAGGANEQFF. DNA of the CDR3: TGTGCCAGCAGCCCAGGACTAGCGGGGGGGGCCAATGAGCAGTTCTTC.

This rearrangement joins TRBV9 to TRBJ1-2, with 7 nucleotides matching TRBD1. Germline-derived CDR1 and CDR2 are SGDLS and YYNGEE. The ends lost 3 bases at V and 8 bases at J; junction bases unmatched: 7. The CDR3 runs 13 residues. The chain's CDR3 is CASSGNHRGGYTF. CDR3 nucleotides: TGTGCCAGCAGCGGGAATCACAGGGGAGGCTACACCTTC. The complete variable domain, with remaining parts taken from reference TRBV9 and TRBJ1-2, reads DSGVTQTPKHLITATGQRVTLRCSPRSGDLSVYWYQQSLDQGLQFLIQYYNGEERAKGNILERFSAQQFPDLHSELNLSSLELGDSALYFCASSGNHRGGYTFGSGTRLTVV.

This rearrangement joins TRBV7-9 to TRBJ2-1, with 8 nucleotides matching TRBD2. Losses at the gene ends were 4 bases for V and 0 bases for J; bases not matched to a gene: 14. The CDR3 length is 19 residues. Germline CDR1 is SEHNR and CDR2 is FQNEAQ (reference sequence). The CDR3 spells CASSSFYIGGGTSYNEQFF. The DNA for the CDR3 is TGTGCCAGCAGCTCCTTCTACATCGGGGGGGGGACCTCCTACAATGAGCAGTTCTTC. Variable domain in full (rest from reference TRBV7-9 and TRBJ2-1): DTGVSQNPRHKITKRGQNVTFRCDPISEHNRLYWYRQTLGQGPEFLTYFQNEAQLEKSRLLSDRFSAERPKGSFSTLEIQRTEQGDSAMYLCASSSFYIGGGTSYNEQFFGPGTRLTVL.

The J gene is TRBJ1-1, the V gene TRBV6-1; D call uncertain. V lost 7 bases to trimming and J lost 5 bases, with 17 bases between them. From germline, CDR1 is MNHNS and CDR2 SASEGT. This CDR3 has 14 amino acids. CDR3 loop: CASKLRVQRTEAFF. As DNA, the CDR3 is TGTGCCAGCAAGCTCCGGGTCCAGAGAACTGAAGCTTTCTTT.

The chain joins TRBV5-1 to TRBJ2-5; possibly TRBD2 for D (5 bases). In germline, CDR1 is SGHRS, CDR2 YFSETQ. Trimming removed 6 bases at V and 2 bases at J, with 20 bases between. The CDR3 totals 16 residues. The CDR3 DNA reads TGCGCCAGCAACAGAATTACCGACGGGAAACAAGAGACCCAGTACTTC. It is translated as CASNRITDGKQETQYF.

This chain joins TRBV7-3 and TRBJ2-7, with 7 bases fitting TRBD2. CDR3 length: 14 residues. V was clipped by 0 bases and J by 6 bases; unmatched bases: 5. Germline V lookup: CDR1 SGHTA, CDR2 FQGTGA. Written as DNA, the CDR3 is TGTGCCAGCAGCTTAACGGGGAGGGTTGGCGAGCAGTACTTC. It is translated as CASSLTGRVGEQYF.

The rearrangement links TRBV5-1 to TRBJ2-7; the D gene is possibly TRBD1 (5 bases). Germline V gene sequence: CDR1 SGHRS, CDR2 YFSETQ. V was pared by 0 bases and J by 5 bases, with 12 bases between. CDR3 length: 14 residues. Here the CDR3 reads CASSLGGSIDEQYF. CDR3 DNA: TGCGCCAGCAGCTTGGGGGGCAGTATCGACGAGCAGTACTTC.

CDR3 DNA: TGTGCCAGCAGTGTCGAAATAACAGACCAAGAGACCCAGTACTTC. The encoded protein is CASSVEITDQETQYF. V and J are TRBV2 and TRBJ2-5; D unclear. The germline CDR1 and CDR2 sequences are SNHLY and FYNNEI. The CDR3 runs to 15 residues. Trimming left V 4 bases short and J 0 bases short, with 12 bases between.

This clone was detected a few times. The chain recombines TRBV6-1 with TRBJ2-2, with D maybe TRBD2 (5 bases). Trimming removed 3 bases from V and 4 bases from J, with 6 bases in between. This CDR3 is built from 13 residues. CDR1 is MNHNS and CDR2 is SASEGT in the germline V gene. The CDR3 DNA sequence: TGTGCCAGCAGTGACGAGGGCACCGGGGAGCTGTTTTTT. Translating gives CASSDEGTGELFF.

This clone was seen once. Germline and junction disagree at one end, which may indicate a read error. This rearrangement joins TRBV5-1 to TRBJ2-5, with TRBD2 matching 10 bases. CDR1 and CDR2 from the germline V gene are SGHRS and YFSETQ. This CDR3 spans 15 amino acids. The CDR3 nucleotides read TGCGCCAGCAGATTGGGACTAGCGAGCGGAGAGACCCAGTACTTC. It is translated as CASRLGLASGETQYF. The full variable domain, in which reference TRBV5-1 and TRBJ2-5 provide the parts outside the CDR3, is KAGVTQTPRYLIKTRGQQVTLSCSPISGHRSVSWYQQTPGQGLQFLFEYFSETQRNKGNFPGRFSGRQFSNSRSEMNVSTLELGDSALYLCASRLGLASGETQYFGPGTRLLVL.

This chain joins TRBV30 and TRBJ2-6; 8 bases are shared with TRBD2. Germline values: CDR1 GTSNPN, CDR2 SVGIG (reference sequence). This CDR3 has 18 amino acids. Trimming took 1 base from V and 0 from J; bases not matched to a gene: 8. As DNA, the CDR3 is TGTGCCTGGAGTGAAGTGGGACTAGGGGGCTCTGGGGCCAACGTCCTGACTTTC. Translating it yields CAWSEVGLGGSGANVLTF.

The chain joins TRBV19 to TRBJ1-2, with D possibly being TRBD1 (6 bases). Between the trimmed V and J ends, which lost 5 bases and 8 bases, there was a span of 12 bases. Germline values: CDR1 LNHDA, CDR2 SQIVND (reference sequence). The CDR3 runs to 12 residues. CDR3 DNA sequence: TGTGCCAGTAGTGGTGGGGGCTTCGGCTACACCTTC. It encodes CASSGGGFGYTF.

The rearrangement uses TRBV28 and TRBJ1-1; D perhaps matches TRBD1 (6 bases). Per germline, CDR1 MDHEN and CDR2 SYDVKM. The V gene lost 7 bases and the J gene lost 2 bases, with 20 bases spanning the gap. The CDR3 length is 16 residues. The chain's CDR3 is CASTVGGGRGNTEAFF. The CDR3 DNA is TGTGCCAGCACCGTGGGAGGGGGACGGGGCAACACTGAAGCTTTCTTT.

The chain couples TRBV4-1 to TRBJ2-6; maybe TRBD2 (6 bases). V was trimmed by 0 bases and J by 2 bases, leaving 11 bases between them. Germline loops: CDR1 MGHRA, CDR2 YSYEKL. The CDR3 sequence is 17 residues long. CDR3 residues: CASSQDWRGPGANVLTF. For the CDR3, the DNA is TGCGCCAGCAGCCAAGATTGGAGGGGCCCTGGGGCCAACGTCCTGACTTTC.

The chain recombines TRBV2 with TRBJ2-7, with 10 bases identical to TRBD1. V gave up 4 bases and J gave up 7 bases; unmatched junction bases: 7. This CDR3 spans 14 amino acids. Germline-derived CDR1 and CDR2 are SNHLY and FYNNEI. In nucleotides, the CDR3 is TGTGCCAGCAGTGGGGACAGGGGCTCGGGAGAGCAGTACTTC. Translation gives CASSGDRGSGEQYF.

This clone was seen a few times. V gene TRBV2 combines with J gene TRBJ1-5; 7 bases are a match to TRBD1. CDR1 is SNHLY and CDR2 is FYNNEI in the germline V gene. The CDR3 consists of 15 residues. V lost 7 bases to trimming and J lost 7 bases; unmatched junction nucleotides: 13. DNA for the CDR3: TGTGCCAGCACCCGGGACAGAAACCTTGAACAGCCCCAGCATTTT. Encoded protein: CASTRDRNLEQPQHF.

This clone was detected a few times. This chain uses TRBV7-6 with TRBJ2-5, with D perhaps matching TRBD2 (7 bases). The germline gives CDR1 SGHVS, CDR2 FNYEAQ. With 7 bases removed from V and 4 bases from J, the gap between germline ends came to 19 bases. The CDR3 is made up of 15 amino acids. The CDR3 region is CASTPVEGEGETQYF. CDR3 nucleotide sequence: TGTGCCAGCACCCCGGTGGAGGGGGAGGGAGAGACCCAGTACTTC.

The chain employs TRBV2 and TRBJ2-7, with 12 positions matching TRBD2. Germline-derived CDR1 and CDR2 are SNHLY and FYNNEI. V dropped 3 bases and J dropped 4; count of bases not matched to a gene: 4. The CDR3 spans 15 residues. In DNA, the CDR3 is TGTGCCAGCAGTGAGAGGACTAGCGGGACTTACGAGCAGTACTTC. The encoded protein is CASSERTSGTYEQYF.

This chain uses TRBV12-5 with TRBJ2-6; D may be TRBD2 (5 bases). V lost 6 bases and J 0 bases, leaving 12 bases between the germline ends. CDR1 and CDR2 (germline): LGHNT, FRNRAP. This CDR3 region has 16 residues. CDR3 region: CASGPNRDSGANVLTF. Written as DNA, the CDR3 is TGTGCTAGTGGCCCCAACCGGGACTCTGGGGCCAACGTCCTGACTTTC.

In its sample, this clone was seen once. This rearrangement joins TRBV7-8 to TRBJ2-7; D may be TRBD2 (5 bases). Germline V CDR1 and CDR2: SGHVS, FQNEAQ. The CDR3 is made up of 14 amino acids. With 5 bases removed from V and 2 bases from J, the gap between germline ends came to 13 bases. The CDR3 nucleotides are TGTGCCAGCAGCCTGACCGGAGGTGCCTACGAGCAGTACTTC. It encodes CASSLTGGAYEQYF.

The chain joins TRBV25-1 to TRBJ1-4; tentative D call: TRBD1 (6 bases). The CDR3 runs 15 residues. Germline CDR1 MGHDK, CDR2 SYGVNS. V was shortened by 6 bases and J by 5 bases, with 16 bases between the two germline ends. CDR3 DNA sequence: TGTGCCAGCAGCCTAGGGACACAATCGAATGAAAAACTGTTTTTT. Encoded protein: CASSLGTQSNEKLFF. Full variable domain (remainder filled in from reference TRBV25-1 and TRBJ1-4): EADIYQTPRYLVIGTGKKITLECSQTMGHDKMYWYQQDPGMELHLIHYSYGVNSTEKGDLSSESTVSRIRTEHFPLTLESARPSHTSQYLCASSLGTQSNEKLFFGSGTQLSVL.

The rearrangement joins TRBV9 to TRBJ2-7, with D possibly TRBD1 on 6 matching bases. V was cut by 4 bases and J by 1 base, with 9 bases left in between. Germline assignment: CDR1 SGDLS and CDR2 YYNGEE. This CDR3 has 13 amino acids. CDR3 sequence (DNA): TGTGCCAGCAGCACAGGGATTTCCTACGAGCAGTACTTC. Translating gives CASSTGISYEQYF.

This rearrangement joins TRBV28 to TRBJ1-6; the D gene is possibly TRBD1 (6 bases). Trimming left V 4 bases short and J 4 bases short, with 20 bases between. The CDR3 totals 18 residues. The germline CDR1 and CDR2 sequences are MDHEN and SYDVKM. In nucleotides, the CDR3 is TGTGCCAGCAGTTCGCACCAGGGGCAAAACTTGTATAATTCACCCCTCCACTTT. It yields the protein CASSSHQGQNLYNSPLHF.